This T cell receptor beta chain was identified in a study of tumor-infiltrating lymphocytes in primary liver carcinoma. This clonotype has a single count. V dropped 6 bases and J dropped 5 bases, with 11 bases sitting between them. In germline, CDR1 is SNHLY, CDR2 FYNNEI. The CDR3 is 13 residues long. The source of the blood RNA was unsorted whole blood, and germline DNA was extracted as well. Production of TCR beta cDNA used around 0.45 ug total RNA together with a constant-region primer. Libraries covering TCR beta were generated through three nested multiplex PCR rounds (using a slightly modified ARM-PCR). TRBV1-TRBV30 forward and Cbeta reverse primers drove the first two roughly 10-cycle rounds. TCRdb called the multiplex PCR reads again in MiXCR, with one record for every CDR3 protein. Of 250,000 to 400,000 distinct CDR3 sequences in the sample, approximately 60% were seen once.

Sequencing was performed on peripheral blood. This TCR was sampled from a middle-aged man with primary liver carcinoma and hepatitis B virus infection. The chain links TRBV2 to TRBJ1-5; D is undetermined. CDR3 sequence: CASREVGYQPQHF. CDR3 sequence (DNA): TGTGCCAGCAGGGAGGTTGGCTATCAGCCCCAGCATTTT.